This entry describes one T cell receptor beta chain. Its cognate antigen is unknown. The source of the sample is a study of identical twins. Findings and limits, study-wide: Model-predicted out-of-frame TCR alpha sharing fell below observed values in monozygotic twins.

Template switching created a universal primer site, and the cDNA included unique molecular identifiers. TCRdb processed the 5' RACE reads anew with MiXCR; each CDR3 protein has one entry. The sample carries roughly 250,000 distinct CDR3 sequences, approximately 6.8% recorded once. This sample was also put to use in a study of yellow fever vaccine responses in identical twins. That paper adds: Twins showed a vaccine T cell response that reportedly seemed partly convergent, partly personalized.

The sequencing input was CD8+ T cells sorted from blood. This TCR was recovered from a woman aged 18-35 years in good health.

This CDR3 reads CASRISPRGEETQYF. DNA of the CDR3: TGTGCCAGCAGGATCAGTCCCAGGGGAGAAGAGACCCAGTACTTC. V is TRBV2 and J is TRBJ2-5; D is perhaps TRBD1 (6 bases). This CDR3 comprises 15 residues. The germline CDR1 and CDR2 sequences are SNHLY and FYNNEI. The V end lost 6 bases, the J end lost 3 bases, and 17 bases lay between the germline ends.